This T cell receptor beta chain was captured in a study of cytomegalovirus exposure and HLA in healthy donors. TCRdb's copy holds only in-frame clones and misses some; the assay was immunoSEQ multiplex PCR. The repertoire has some 210,000 clones, roughly 87% of them found once; the top ten carry about 2%. Trimming pared 4 bases from V and 4 bases from J, leaving 14 bases between. This CDR3 comprises 14 residues. Germline CDR1 is SGHRS and CDR2 is YFSETQ. The clonotype comes from a woman under 30 in good health and CMV-seropositive. The sample taken for sequencing was PBMCs. This chain links TRBV5-1 with TRBJ1-1, with D uncertain. CDR3 in DNA: TGCGCCAGCAGCCCTACGCGAGGGTTCACTGAAGCTTTCTTT. Protein: CASSPTRGFTEAFF.